These T cell receptor beta chains were read from a single sample in a study of blood T cell repertoires in COVID-19. Only in-frame clones appear in the TCRdb table, and some are missing; sequencing was by immunoSEQ multiplex PCR. Here the sample spans nearly 50,000 clones, around 85% being singletons. The sequenced sample was peripheral blood. The receptor source for this set is a woman aged 60 to 75 with acute or convalescent COVID-19. CDR3s include the opening cysteine and the closing phenylalanine or tryptophan. The order of the fields is clone size, D gene, CDR3 length, V gene, J gene, CDR3 protein, CDR3 DNA. D genes are given only for firm matches. Rows give clone size only sometimes, using once, few, many, or a class for an expanded clone.

NA	NA	13	TRBV14	TRBJ1-6	CASSSHSNSPLHF	TGTGCCAGCAGCTCTCACAGCAATTCACCCCTCCACTTT
NA	NA	14	TRBV15	TRBJ1-5	CATRGAGSVQPQHF	TGTGCCACCAGGGGGGCAGGAAGCGTTCAGCCCCAGCATTTT
NA	NA	16	TRBV5-1	TRBJ2-7	CASSLGPRGSSYEQYF	TGCGCCAGCAGCTTGGGCCCTCGGGGATCCTCCTACGAGCAGTACTTC
few	TRBD1	16	TRBV19	TRBJ2-1	CASSIGTGGVYNEQFF	TGTGCCAGTAGTATAGGGACAGGGGGCGTTTACAATGAGCAGTTCTTC
NA	NA	13	TRBV19	TRBJ1-2	CASRNQGNYGYTF	TGTGCCAGTAGGAACCAGGGGAACTATGGCTACACCTTC
once	NA	14	TRBV2	TRBJ2-6	CASREFSGANVLTF	TGTGCCAGCAGAGAGTTCTCTGGGGCCAACGTCCTGACTTTC
NA	NA	14	TRBV28	TRBJ2-1	CASSLESLRNEQFF	TGTGCCAGCAGTTTAGAAAGTTTACGGAATGAGCAGTTCTTC
NA	TRBD2	16	TRBV9	TRBJ2-7	CASSPSTSGSVNEQYF	TGTGCCAGCAGCCCCAGCACTAGCGGGAGTGTCAACGAGCAGTACTTC
NA	NA	11	TRBV29-1	TRBJ1-2	CSVGQDKGYTF	TGCAGCGTGGGGCAGGACAAGGGCTACACCTTC
few	NA	17	TRBV20-1	TRBJ2-1	CSASGAGAKSSYNEQFF	TGCAGTGCTAGTGGGGCAGGGGCCAAGAGCTCCTACAATGAGCAGTTCTTC
NA	TRBD2	15	TRBV11-2	TRBJ2-5	CASSSGLTLGETQYF	TGTGCCAGCAGCTCGGGACTAACCCTCGGGGAGACCCAGTACTTC
once	NA	14	TRBV5-4	TRBJ2-7	CASSLLSGVYEQYF	TGTGCCAGCAGCTTGTTGTCGGGGGTCTACGAGCAGTACTTC
NA	TRBD2	12	TRBV30	TRBJ2-1	CARTSGSNEQFF	TGTGCCCGTACTAGCGGGAGTAATGAGCAGTTCTTC
NA	NA	15	TRBV2	TRBJ1-3	CASSRGYQSGNTIYF	TGTGCCAGCAGTCGAGGATACCAGTCCGGAAACACCATATATTTT
NA	NA	14	TRBV19	TRBJ1-1	CASSPQGENTEAFF	TGTGCCAGTAGCCCCCAGGGCGAGAACACTGAAGCTTTCTTT
NA	TRBD2	16	TRBV5-4	TRBJ2-1	CASSIGLAGHHNEQFF	TGTGCCAGCAGCATAGGACTAGCGGGTCACCACAATGAGCAGTTCTTC
NA	NA	17	TRBV7-8	TRBJ1-5	CASSLYRTTDSNQPQHF	TGTGCCAGCAGCTTGTACAGAACCACAGATAGCAATCAGCCCCAGCATTTT
NA	TRBD2	16	TRBV19	TRBJ2-3	CASSYLDGRRLNTQYF	TGTGCCAGTAGTTATTTAGACGGGAGGAGATTGAATACGCAGTATTTT
few	TRBD1	16	TRBV3-1/TRBV3-2	TRBJ2-5	CASSYIRDRLQETQYF	TGTGCCAGCAGCTATATCCGGGACAGGTTGCAAGAGACCCAGTACTTC
few	TRBD1	14	TRBV7-3	TRBJ2-2	CASRRGQGTGELFF	TGTGCCAGCAGACGGGGACAGGGTACCGGGGAGCTGTTTTTT
NA	NA	14	TRBV3-1/TRBV3-2	TRBJ1-1	CASSQGGMNTEAFF	TGTGCCAGCAGCCAAGGAGGAATGAACACTGAAGCTTTCTTT
NA	NA	14	TRBV5-6	TRBJ2-3	CASSSGQDTDTQYF	TGTGCCAGCAGCTCAGGACAAGACACAGATACGCAGTATTTT
NA	NA	14	TRBV3-1/TRBV3-2	TRBJ2-7	CASSQRASAYEQYF	TGTGCCAGCAGCCAGCGAGCGTCAGCATACGAGCAGTACTTC
NA	NA	15	TRBV7-2	TRBJ2-5	CASSLKLAGQETQYF	TGTGCCAGCAGCTTAAAACTAGCCGGCCAAGAGACCCAGTACTTC
NA	NA	14	TRBV30	TRBJ1-3	CAWRVGYSGNTIYF	TGTGCCTGGCGGGTTGGCTACTCTGGAAACACCATATATTTT
NA	NA	15	TRBV27	TRBJ2-3	CASSSYRSSTDTQYF	TGTGCCAGCAGTTCCTACAGGAGCAGCACAGATACGCAGTATTTT
NA	TRBD1	14	TRBV6-5	TRBJ1-4	CASSRGTGREKLFF	TGTGCCAGCAGCCGCGGGACAGGAAGGGAAAAACTGTTTTTT
NA	NA	13	TRBV13	TRBJ2-1	CASSFYSYNEQFF	TGTGCCAGCAGCTTCTACTCCTACAATGAGCAGTTCTTC
NA	NA	17	TRBV7-7	TRBJ2-2	CASRPAHGTPNTGELFF	TGTGCTAGCAGACCTGCCCACGGGACACCAAACACCGGGGAGCTGTTTTTT
NA	NA	16	TRBV14	TRBJ2-1	CASSQVGGPTYNEQFF	TGTGCCAGCAGCCAAGTGGGGGGGCCTACTTACAATGAGCAGTTCTTC
NA	NA	14	TRBV6-1	TRBJ1-4	CASSDRTVNEKLFF	TGTGCCAGCAGTGATAGGACAGTTAATGAAAAACTGTTTTTT
NA	TRBD1	17	TRBV5-1	TRBJ1-3	CASSLHTQGAQGNTIYF	TGCGCCAGCAGCTTGCATACCCAGGGGGCGCAGGGAAACACCATATATTTT
once	NA	16	TRBV4-1	TRBJ1-1	CASSRSTQGGNTEAFF	TGCGCCAGCAGCCGCTCGACCCAGGGCGGAAACACTGAAGCTTTCTTT
many	TRBD2	17	TRBV3-1/TRBV3-2	TRBJ2-1	CASSQALADGLYNEQFF	TGTGCCAGCAGCCAAGCACTAGCGGATGGGCTCTACAATGAGCAGTTCTTC
few	TRBD1	16	TRBV7-9	TRBJ1-6	CASRQTGSGANSPLHF	TGTGCCAGCAGACAGACAGGGTCCGGGGCTAATTCACCCCTCCACTTT
NA	NA	15	TRBV3-1/TRBV3-2	TRBJ1-3	CASSRQGNSGNTIYF	TGTGCCAGCAGCCGGCAGGGGAACTCTGGAAACACCATATATTTT
NA	NA	13	TRBV10-3	TRBJ2-7	CAIRTPLAGEQYF	TGTGCCATCAGGACACCCCTCGCAGGCGAGCAGTACTTC
NA	TRBD1	13	TRBV5-1	TRBJ1-2	CASSSRQGAGYTF	TGCGCCAGCAGCTCTCGACAGGGGGCCGGCTACACCTTC
few	TRBD1	13	TRBV12-3/TRBV12-4	TRBJ2-1	CASSPGQYNEQFF	TGTGCCAGCAGCCCGGGACAGTACAATGAGCAGTTCTTC
NA	TRBD1	13	TRBV5-1	TRBJ2-5	CASSYRGVETQYF	TGCGCCAGCAGCTACAGGGGGGTAGAGACCCAGTACTTC
NA	NA	13	TRBV10-3	TRBJ1-4	CAIQLGHDEKLFF	TGTGCCATCCAACTAGGGCACGATGAAAAACTGTTTTTT
NA	NA	18	TRBV9	TRBJ2-7	CASSVGPRGGGKSYEQYF	TGTGCCAGCAGCGTAGGGCCGAGGGGGGGCGGAAAGTCCTACGAGCAGTACTTC
few	TRBD2	14	TRBV19	TRBJ2-1	CASSTRTSGGEQFF	TGTGCCAGTAGTACCCGGACTAGCGGGGGGGAGCAGTTCTTC
NA	TRBD2	15	TRBV5-1	TRBJ2-7	CASSLVPAGGHEQYF	TGCGCCAGCAGCTTGGTCCCAGCGGGAGGCCACGAGCAGTACTTC
NA	NA	14	TRBV10-1	TRBJ1-3	CASSDPGSGNTIYF	TGCGCCAGCAGTGATCCCGGGTCTGGAAACACCATATATTTT
NA	NA	15	TRBV7-6	TRBJ1-1	CASSPGRQYNTEAFF	TGTGCCAGCAGCCCGGGTCGGCAATATAACACTGAAGCTTTCTTT
NA	NA	15	TRBV7-9	TRBJ2-3	CASSLAIASTDTQYF	TGTGCCAGCAGCTTAGCGATAGCTAGCACAGATACGCAGTATTTT
once	NA	12	TRBV6-5	TRBJ1-6	CASRRGNSPLHF	TGTGCCAGCCGAAGGGGTAATTCACCCCTCCACTTT
NA	NA	11	TRBV29-1	TRBJ2-5	CSVAGEETQYF	TGCAGCGTTGCAGGGGAGGAGACCCAGTACTTC
NA	TRBD1	14	TRBV3-1/TRBV3-2	TRBJ2-7	CASSPGTVSYEQYF	TGTGCCAGCAGCCCCGGGACAGTCTCCTACGAGCAGTACTTC
NA	NA	16	TRBV4-1	TRBJ2-1	CASSLDLTGSYNEQFF	TGCGCCAGCAGTCTAGACTTGACTGGATCCTACAATGAGCAGTTCTTC
few	TRBD2	11	TRBV30	TRBJ2-1	CARGLAVEQFF	TGTGCCCGGGGACTAGCGGTTGAGCAGTTCTTC
NA	NA	11	TRBV6-5	TRBJ2-4	CASSYGSIQYF	TGTGCCAGCAGTTATGGGAGCATTCAGTACTTC
NA	NA	13	TRBV19	TRBJ1-3	CASSFSSGNTIYF	TGTGCCAGTAGTTTTAGCTCTGGAAACACCATATATTTT
NA	TRBD2	14	TRBV25-1	TRBJ2-1	CASTGTSGYNEQFF	TGTGCCAGCACCGGGACTAGCGGGTACAATGAGCAGTTCTTC
NA	NA	13	TRBV3-1/TRBV3-2	TRBJ1-2	CASQEVAGRGYTF	TGTGCCAGCCAAGAAGTGGCAGGGCGGGGCTACACCTTC
NA	TRBD1	15	TRBV6-5	TRBJ1-1	CASSYTGGGNTEAFF	TGTGCCAGCAGTTATACAGGGGGAGGGAACACTGAAGCTTTCTTT
NA	NA	14	TRBV6-1	TRBJ1-5	CASSEAAGYQPQHF	TGTGCCAGCAGTGAAGCAGCAGGGTATCAGCCCCAGCATTTT